Listed below are T cell receptor beta chains from one sample, sequenced in a study of regulatory T cells in long-lasting Graves disease. Each CDR3 protein is one row after TCRdb ran MiXCR on the multiplex PCR reads. This sample has around 450,000 distinct CDR3 sequences, with roughly 15% found just once. The same specimen was also included in a second study, on T cells in Graves' hyperthyroidism and ophthalmopathy.

This specimen consisted of peripheral blood mononuclear cells (PBMCs), obtained at new diagnosis, from a patient treated with antithyroid drugs. Source of these receptors: a man aged 35 to 55 with Graves disease. Both conserved end residues are part of each CDR3. D genes are given only for firm matches. Clone size is given for some rows only: seen once, a few or many times, or a class if the clone is expanded.

D gene,V gene,clone size,J gene,CDR3 DNA,CDR3 protein
-,TRBV30,many,TRBJ2-1,TGTGCCTGGAGTGCGGGCCATGAGCAGTTCTTC,CAWSAGHEQFF
-,TRBV11-2,many,TRBJ1-2,TGTGCCAGCAGCTTAGGAGCTACCTATGGCTACACCTTC,CASSLGATYGYTF
-,TRBV14,many,TRBJ1-1,TGTGCCAGCAGCCAAGACTGGGACACTGAAGCTTTCTTT,CASSQDWDTEAFF
TRBD1,TRBV11-2,many,TRBJ1-1,TGTGCCAGCAGCTGGATCAGGGGGCGCGTCCCTGAAGCTTTCTTT,CASSWIRGRVPEAFF
TRBD2,TRBV7-9,many,TRBJ2-7,TGTGCCAGCAGCTTAAGTCGGGGACTAGCGGGAGAAAACGAGCAGTACTTC,CASSLSRGLAGENEQYF
TRBD2,TRBV20-1,few,TRBJ2-2,TGCAGTGCTAGAGTCAGCGGGAGGGCGAACACCGGGGAGCTGTTTTTT,CSARVSGRANTGELFF
-,TRBV10-3,many,TRBJ2-3,TGTGCCATCAGTGGACCGGTTCAGGGAGATACGCAGTATTTT,CAISGPVQGDTQYF
-,TRBV18,many,TRBJ1-6,TGTGCCAGCTCACGACAGGATAATTCACCCCTCCACTTT,CASSRQDNSPLHF
TRBD1,TRBV10-2,-,TRBJ2-2,TGCGCCAGCAGCAACAGGGGGGACACCGGGGAGCTGTTTTTT,CASSNRGDTGELFF
-,TRBV5-5,few,TRBJ2-7,TGTGCCAGCAGCTTGGGTCTAGGAGTTAACTACGAGCAGTACTTC,CASSLGLGVNYEQYF
-,TRBV5-1,many,TRBJ2-1,TGCGCCAGCAGCTTGGTTGACGGCTACAATGAGCAGTTCTTC,CASSLVDGYNEQFF
-,TRBV7-3,few,TRBJ1-6,TGTGCCAGCAGCTCCCTCTCACTGGGAGGGACACCCATACTTAATTCACCCCTCCACTTT,CASSSLSLGGTPILNSPLHF
TRBD2,TRBV5-1,many,TRBJ2-1,TGCGCCAGCAGCCAGGAAGCGGGAGTTTGGAATGAGCAGTTCTTC,CASSQEAGVWNEQFF
-,TRBV6-1,few,TRBJ2-1,TGTGCCAGCCCAACAGGGAACAATGAGCAGTTCTTC,CASPTGNNEQFF
TRBD1,TRBV3-1,many,TRBJ2-5,TGTGCCAGCAGCCTACGGACAGGGCGGCAAGAGACCCAGTACTTC,CASSLRTGRQETQYF
-,TRBV29-1,many,TRBJ2-7,TGCAGCGTCCAGGGTGTGAGCTCCTACGAGCAGTACTTC,CSVQGVSSYEQYF
TRBD1,TRBV2,few,TRBJ2-1,TGTGCCAGCAGTGAAAAAGGTCGGGAGACAGGGGGTTACGGTGAGCAGTTCTTC,CASSEKGRETGGYGEQFF
-,TRBV5-6,few,TRBJ1-1,TGTGCCAGCAGCATCCGGGACGGAGGGATCGGGCCTGAAGCTTTCTTT,CASSIRDGGIGPEAFF
-,TRBV6-2/TRBV6-3,many,TRBJ2-3,TGTGCCAGCAGAGGAGTTAGCGGCCCCACAGATACGCAGTATTTT,CASRGVSGPTDTQYF
-,TRBV24-1,-,TRBJ2-2,TGTGCCACCAGTGCATCCACAGACACCGGGGAGCTGTTTTTT,CATSASTDTGELFF
TRBD1,TRBV12-3/TRBV12-4,many,TRBJ2-1,TGTGCCAGCAGTACCCCCTGGACAGGGTTAAATTCCTACAATGAGCAGTTCTTC,CASSTPWTGLNSYNEQFF
-,TRBV28,many,TRBJ2-3,TGTGCCAGCAGTTCCACGATCACAGATACGCAGTATTTT,CASSSTITDTQYF
-,TRBV20-1,many,TRBJ2-3,TGCAGTGCTAGAGTCCGAAGCACAGATACGCAGTATTTT,CSARVRSTDTQYF
-,TRBV6-1,many,TRBJ2-7,TGTGCCAGCAGCACATGGACCAAAGTCTACGAGCAGTACTTC,CASSTWTKVYEQYF
-,TRBV6-4,-,TRBJ2-3,TGTGCCAGCAGTTACCCCAGGGAAGGCGCAGATACGCAGTATTTT,CASSYPREGADTQYF
TRBD1,TRBV2,-,TRBJ1-2,TGTGCCAGCAGTGTTATACAGGGGGCGGTAACTGGTGGCTACACCTTC,CASSVIQGAVTGGYTF
TRBD1,TRBV20-1,many,TRBJ2-7,TGCAGTGCTAAGGGACAGGGGGCGTTGGTCTCCTACGAGCAGTACTTC,CSAKGQGALVSYEQYF
TRBD1,TRBV10-1,few,TRBJ1-5,TGCGCCAGCAGTGACCGACAGGGAGGTTGTATTCAGCCCCAGCATTTT,CASSDRQGGCIQPQHF
-,TRBV2,-,TRBJ2-1,TGTGCCAGCAGTGAATCGGGGGGCGGAAATGAGCAGTTCTTC,CASSESGGGNEQFF
-,TRBV11-2,few,TRBJ2-7,TGTGCCAGCAGCTTAAGCCGGGGCGCGCCCTACGAGCAGTACTTC,CASSLSRGAPYEQYF
-,TRBV11-3,many,TRBJ2-1,TGTGCCAGCAGCCTCGGTGGCGATGAGCAGTTCTTC,CASSLGGDEQFF
-,TRBV12-3/TRBV12-4,-,TRBJ1-6,TGTGCCAGCAGTTTACGGGGGCTGGGGTCACCCCTCCACTTT,CASSLRGLGSPLHF
-,TRBV28,many,TRBJ1-1,TGTGCCAGCAGTTTATCGGGATTGAACACTGAAGCTTTCTTT,CASSLSGLNTEAFF
TRBD2,TRBV2,many,TRBJ2-1,TGTGCCAGCACACTAGCGGCCTCCTACAATGAGCAGTTCTTC,CASTLAASYNEQFF
TRBD2,TRBV6-5,many,TRBJ2-1,TGTGCCAGCAGTTCCCCACTAGCGAGAAGCTACAATGAGCAGTTCTTC,CASSSPLARSYNEQFF
TRBD1,TRBV6-1,many,TRBJ2-7,TGTGCCGCCGCCGGGACAGTCTCCTACGAGCAGTACTTC,CAAAGTVSYEQYF
TRBD2,TRBV29-1,few,TRBJ2-3,TGCAGCGCCCCAACCCGAGCGGGGAGCACAGATACGCAGTATTTT,CSAPTRAGSTDTQYF
-,TRBV30,few,TRBJ2-1,TGTGCCTGGAGTCAGGTTGATGAGCAGTTCTTC,CAWSQVDEQFF
TRBD1,TRBV5-1,-,TRBJ1-4,TGCGCCAGCAGCTTGGCCCTTCAGACAGGGAGGACTGAAAAACTGTTTTTT,CASSLALQTGRTEKLFF
-,TRBV20-1,-,TRBJ2-7,TGCAGTTCTCCGGGGCTAGCGCGTTACGAGCAGTACTTC,CSSPGLARYEQYF
-,TRBV10-1,-,TRBJ2-1,TGCGCCAGCAGTGAGGAGGGGTCCAGCTCCTACAATGAGCAGTTCTTC,CASSEEGSSSYNEQFF
-,TRBV7-3,few,TRBJ1-4,TGTGCCAGCAGCTTAAGTAGGAAGAATTTACCTAATGAAAAACTGTTTTTT,CASSLSRKNLPNEKLFF